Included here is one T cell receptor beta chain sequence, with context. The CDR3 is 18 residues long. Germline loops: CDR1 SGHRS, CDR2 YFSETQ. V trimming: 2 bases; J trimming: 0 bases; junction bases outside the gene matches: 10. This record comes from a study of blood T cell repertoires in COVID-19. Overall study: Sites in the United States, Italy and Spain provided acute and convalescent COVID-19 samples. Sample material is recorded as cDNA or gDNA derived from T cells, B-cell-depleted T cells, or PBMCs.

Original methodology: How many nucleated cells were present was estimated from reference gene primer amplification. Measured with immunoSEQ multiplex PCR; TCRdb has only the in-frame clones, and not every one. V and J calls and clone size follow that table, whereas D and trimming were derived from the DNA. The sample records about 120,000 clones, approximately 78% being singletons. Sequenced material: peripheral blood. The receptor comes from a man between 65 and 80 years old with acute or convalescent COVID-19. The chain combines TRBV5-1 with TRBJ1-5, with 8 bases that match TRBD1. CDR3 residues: CASSFKGGQGNSNQPQHF. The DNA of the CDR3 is TGCGCCAGCAGCTTTAAAGGAGGACAGGGAAATAGCAATCAGCCCCAGCATTTT.